Listed here are 31 T cell receptor beta chains from one sample, sequenced in a study of blood T cell repertoires in COVID-19. Libraries were prepared by immunoSEQ multiplex PCR; TCRdb keeps only in-frame clonotypes and omits some of them. This table has roughly 140,000 clones, roughly 80% appearing once. Sequences were obtained from peripheral blood. These receptors originate from a human donor in a cohort sampled during active COVID-19.

CDR3 sequence reads: CASSSGGRFQETQYF. CDR3 nucleotide sequence: TGTGCCAGCAGCTCCGGGGGACGGTTCCAAGAGACCCAGTACTTC. This chain uses TRBV7-2 with TRBJ2-5, with D tentatively TRBD2 (6 bases). CDR1 is SGHTA and CDR2 is FQGNSA in the germline V gene. The ends were cut back, 4 bases at V and 1 base at J, with 13 bases in the middle. The CDR3 covers 15 residues.

This clone has only a few counts. The V gene is TRBV2, the J gene TRBJ2-2; D is unresolved. This CDR3 is built from 14 residues. CDR1 and CDR2 (germline): SNHLY, FYNNEI. V lost 6 bases to trimming and J lost 0 bases, with 8 bases between them. The CDR3 DNA sequence: TGTGCCAGCAGACGAACATCGAACACCGGGGAGCTGTTTTTT. It codes for CASRRTSNTGELFF.

The chain joins TRBV24-1 to TRBJ1-2, with D possibly being TRBD1 (5 bases). Germline V gene lookup returns CDR1 KGHDR and CDR2 SFDVKD. The germline V and J ends were trimmed by 1 base and 7 bases, with 12 bases remaining between them. The CDR3 consists of 14 residues. CDR3 sequence: CATSDFRGAGGYTF. CDR3 nucleotide sequence: TGTGCCACCAGTGATTTTCGCGGGGCGGGTGGCTACACCTTC.

The chain employs TRBV2 and TRBJ1-6; 8 nucleotides agree with TRBD1. The CDR3 totals 15 residues. The V and J ends lost 7 bases and 10 bases, in that order; junction bases with no gene match: 12. Germline loops: CDR1 SNHLY, CDR2 FYNNEI. The CDR3 coding sequence is TGTGCCAGCACCCCCCAGGGGGCCCGGCTATCACCCCTCCACTTT. It specifies CASTPQGARLSPLHF.

This chain uses TRBV28 with TRBJ1-1; D gene ambiguous. Germline CDR1 MDHEN, CDR2 SYDVKM. V lost 7 bases, J lost 1 base, and 13 bases lay in between. This CDR3 has 14 amino acids. CDR3 amino acids: CASTRRWANTEAFF. The CDR3, as DNA: TGTGCCAGCACCAGGAGGTGGGCGAACACTGAAGCTTTCTTT. Filled out from reference TRBV28 and TRBJ1-1, the complete variable domain reads DVKVTQSSRYLVKRTGEKVFLECVQDMDHENMFWYRQDPGLGLRLIYFSYDVKMKEKGDIPEGYSVSREKKERFSLILESASTNQTSMYLCASTRRWANTEAFFGQGTRLTVV.

V gene TRBV29-1 combines with J gene TRBJ1-1; perhaps TRBD1 as D (5 bases). The CDR3 extends over 13 amino acids. Between the trimmed V and J ends, which lost 3 bases and 6 bases, there was a span of 14 bases. From germline, CDR1 is SQVTM and CDR2 ANQGSEA. DNA for the CDR3: TGCAGCGTTGAGGTCGGGGGGATAGCTGAAGCTTTCTTT. This sequence encodes CSVEVGGIAEAFF.

The chain links TRBV21-1 to TRBJ2-3; the table's D call, TRBD1, has no DNA check behind it. TRBV21-1 is recorded as a pseudogene. The CDR3 spans 19 residues. The CDR3 loop reads CASPPRKWLTGEVTDTQYF. The CDR3 DNA follows: TGTGCCAGCCCACCTCGGAAGTGGTTAACAGGGGAGGTCACAGATACGCAGTATTTT.

This chain links TRBV30 with TRBJ1-4; TRBD1 aligns across 11 bases. With 1 base clipped from V and 10 bases from J, the junction kept 5 bases outside the gene matches. The CDR3 is 14 residues long. CDR1 and CDR2 (germline): GTSNPN, SVGIG (reference sequence). For the CDR3, the DNA is TGTGCCTGGAGTGAGGGACAGGGGGTGCCAAAACTGTTTTTT. Protein: CAWSEGQGVPKLFF.

This clone was recorded once. The V gene is TRBV4-1, the J gene TRBJ2-2; tentative D call: TRBD2 (7 bases). This CDR3 spans 20 amino acids. Germline-derived CDR1 and CDR2 are MGHRA and YSYEKL. V lost 1 base and J lost 6, with 27 bases in between. CDR3 sequence: CASSQARRGFGGAGSGELFF. CDR3 coding DNA: TGCGCCAGCAGCCAAGCCCGGAGAGGTTTTGGGGGGGCAGGGTCCGGGGAGCTGTTTTTT.

The chain uses TRBV19 and TRBJ2-5, with 10 bases identical to TRBD2. Germline-derived CDR1 and CDR2 are LNHDA and SQIVND (reference sequence). The J segment lost 4 bases and the V segment lost 4 bases, leaving 6 bases of the junction unmatched. This CDR3 has 15 amino acids. CDR3 residues: CASSRAGGLGETQYF. Written as DNA, the CDR3 is TGTGCCAGTAGTAGAGCGGGGGGGCTTGGAGAGACCCAGTACTTC.

The chain joins TRBV11-1 to TRBJ2-5; 11 bases align to TRBD2. CDR3 length: 14 amino acids. CDR1 and CDR2 from the germline V gene are SGHAT and FQDESV (reference sequence). With 5 bases clipped from V and 3 bases from J, the junction kept 2 bases outside the gene matches. CDR3 amino acids: CASSQTSGEETQYF. The CDR3 DNA follows: TGTGCCAGCAGCCAGACTAGCGGGGAAGAGACCCAGTACTTC. Drawing the rest from reference TRBV11-1 and TRBJ2-5, the complete variable domain is EAEVAQSPRYKITEKSQAVAFWCDPISGHATLYWYRQILGQGPELLVQFQDESVVDDSQLPKDRFSAERLKGVDSTLKIQPAELGDSAMYLCASSQTSGEETQYFGPGTRLLVL.

The CDR3 is CASSQEGRSNEQFF. The CDR3 nucleotides read TGTGCCAGCAGCCAAGAGGGGAGGAGCAATGAGCAGTTCTTC. The chain carries TRBV4-2 and TRBJ2-1, with a tentative D call TRBD2 (6 bases). Germline V lookup: CDR1 LGHNA, CDR2 YNFKEQ. The CDR3 is 14 residues long. The ends were cut back, 0 bases at V and 6 bases at J, with 9 bases in the middle.

V usage is TRBV12-5 and J usage is TRBJ2-5; D not certain. The CDR3 extends over 13 amino acids. Trimming left V 1 base short and J 2 bases short, with 5 bases between. Looked up from germline, CDR1 is LGHNT and CDR2 is FRNRAP. In DNA, the CDR3 is TGTGCTAGTGGTTTGGGTCTTCAAGAGACCCAGTACTTC. Its protein is CASGLGLQETQYF.

This clone occurred many times. The V gene is TRBV4-2, the J gene TRBJ2-7; 13 bases map to TRBD2. Germline V gives CDR1 LGHNA, CDR2 YNFKEQ. The V gene end was trimmed by 0 bases and the J gene end by 2 bases; junction bases not matched to a gene: 1. The CDR3 consists of 16 residues. CDR3 loop: CASSQETSGGAYEQYF. CDR3 DNA: TGTGCCAGCAGCCAAGAAACTAGCGGGGGGGCCTACGAGCAGTACTTC.

The genes are TRBV9 and TRBJ2-3, with D tentatively TRBD2 (5 bases). This CDR3 comprises 12 residues. Trimming cost V 1 base and J 6 bases, with 6 bases left between them. Looked up from germline, CDR1 is SGDLS and CDR2 is YYNGEE. The CDR3 loop reads CASSVRDDTQYF. CDR3 bases: TGTGCCAGCAGCGTACGGGATGATACGCAGTATTTT.

As to this clone: One junction end disagrees with the germline gene, perhaps due to a read error. The chain links TRBV11-2 to TRBJ1-2; tentatively, D is TRBD1 (6 bases). The CDR3 sequence is 12 residues long. Germline loops: CDR1 SGHAT, CDR2 FQNNGV. The CDR3 sequence is CASSLGTDSFAF. The CDR3 DNA reads TGTGCCAGCAGCTTAGGGACAGACTCCTTCGCCTTC.

This clone has only a few counts. This sequence joins TRBV5-4 and TRBJ1-5; 10 positions match TRBD1. The CDR3 has 15 amino acids. Germline V CDR1 and CDR2: SGHNT, YYREEE (reference sequence). The V and J ends lost 3 bases and 3 bases, in that order; junction bases with no gene match: 3. As DNA, the CDR3 is TGTGCCAGCAGCTGGGGGACAGGGGCCAATCAGCCCCAGCATTTT. It yields the protein CASSWGTGANQPQHF.

The rearrangement links TRBV5-1 to TRBJ1-1; TRBD1 is a possible D gene (5 bases). Per the germline V gene, CDR1 is SGHRS and CDR2 is YFSETQ. V was shortened by 3 bases and J by 3 bases, with 6 bases between the two germline ends. This CDR3 comprises 12 residues. The CDR3 region is CASSSTDTEAFF. CDR3 bases: TGCGCCAGCAGCTCGACAGACACTGAAGCTTTCTTT.

Only a few counts were recorded for this clone. J is TRBJ1-5 and V is TRBV19; TRBD1 aligns across 7 bases. Germline V gene data show CDR1 as LNHDA and CDR2 as SQIVND (reference sequence). V lost 8 bases to trimming and J lost 3 bases; unmatched junction nucleotides: 13. The length of the CDR3 is 16 residues. Written as DNA, the CDR3 is TGTGCCAGTCACTCAATGAGACAGGGAATCAATCAGCCCCAGCATTTT. Protein: CASHSMRQGINQPQHF.

In its sample, this clone was seen once. The rearrangement joins TRBV9 to TRBJ2-1; the D gene is possibly TRBD1 (5 bases). Germline V gene sequence: CDR1 SGDLS, CDR2 YYNGEE. This CDR3 is built from 17 residues. V dropped 1 base and J dropped 3 bases, with 17 bases sitting between them. The CDR3 spells CASSVSQSDTYYNEQFF. CDR3 bases: TGTGCCAGCAGCGTATCCCAATCGGACACCTACTACAATGAGCAGTTCTTC.

The V gene is TRBV9, the J gene TRBJ1-1; 10 bases map to TRBD1. Germline trimming cut 4 bases from V and 6 bases from J; bases unmatched to any gene: 9. The CDR3 is made up of 15 amino acids. The V gene's germline CDR1 is SGDLS and CDR2 YYNGEE. CDR3 DNA: TGTGCCAGCAGCCCCAGTCCCGGGACAGGGGCTGAAGCTTTCTTT. Translation: CASSPSPGTGAEAFF.

The gene calls are TRBV11-2 and TRBJ2-2; maybe TRBD1 (5 bases). This CDR3 has 15 amino acids. Germline values: CDR1 SGHAT, CDR2 FQNNGV. Trimming pared 2 bases from V and 1 base from J, leaving 8 bases between. CDR3 residues: CASSLITGNTGELFF. Here the CDR3 DNA reads TGTGCCAGCAGCTTAATCACAGGGAACACCGGGGAGCTGTTTTTT.

The rearrangement joins TRBV28 to TRBJ2-3, with D maybe TRBD2 (7 bases). The CDR3 runs to 16 residues. Per germline, CDR1 MDHEN and CDR2 SYDVKM. Trimming pared 9 bases from V and 0 bases from J, leaving 19 bases between. The CDR3 nucleotides read TGTGCCAGTGCGGGGGCCGGGTTGCAAAGCACAGATACGCAGTATTTT. This sequence encodes CASAGAGLQSTDTQYF.

This clone was picked up a small number of times. Other nucleotide sequences from this sample produce the same CDR3. This chain links TRBV11-3 with TRBJ2-3, with D tentatively TRBD2 (6 bases). The V end was cut by 0 bases, the J end by 0 bases, with 7 bases between. The CDR3 sequence is 15 residues long. Germline V gene data show CDR1 as SGHNT and CDR2 as YENEEA. CDR3 in DNA: TGTGCCAGCAGCTTAGACGGGGGTAGCACAGATACGCAGTATTTT. It translates to CASSLDGGSTDTQYF.

This chain uses TRBV19 with TRBJ2-5; weak D call: TRBD2 (6 bases). The CDR3 is 16 amino acids. Between the trimmed V and J ends, which lost 5 bases and 0 bases, there was a span of 16 bases. The germline CDR1 and CDR2 sequences are LNHDA and SQIVND (reference sequence). DNA of the CDR3: TGTGCCAGTAGTTCGGGGGAAGGGGATGACCAAGAGACCCAGTACTTC. Translated, it gives CASSSGEGDDQETQYF.

The chain uses TRBV28 and TRBJ2-7, with 11 bases identical to TRBD1. Germline V CDR1 and CDR2: MDHEN, SYDVKM. V lost 4 bases and J lost 6; bases outside the gene matches: 5. CDR3 length: 14 amino acids. The CDR3 nucleotides are TGTGCCAGCAGTTCGGGACAGGGGGTCTTCGAGCAGTACTTC. This sequence encodes CASSSGQGVFEQYF.

The rearrangement joins TRBV6-1 to TRBJ2-7, with TRBD1 identical over 8 bases. This CDR3 contains 15 residues. Germline lookup yields CDR1 MNHNS and CDR2 SASEGT. With 2 bases clipped from V and 5 bases from J, the junction kept 8 bases outside the gene matches. The chain's CDR3 is CASSELPGTGDEQYF. For the CDR3, the DNA is TGTGCCAGCAGTGAACTTCCTGGGACAGGAGACGAGCAGTACTTC.

The chain employs TRBV6-6 and TRBJ2-5; weak D call: TRBD2 (7 bases). The CDR3 consists of 16 residues. In germline, CDR1 is MNHNY, CDR2 SVGAGI (reference sequence). V shed 4 bases and J shed 4 bases, with 19 bases lying between them. For the CDR3, the DNA is TGTGCCAGCAGTTCGAGAGGACTAGTAGGGGGAGAGACCCAGTACTTC. This sequence encodes CASSSRGLVGGETQYF.

This rearrangement joins TRBV4-3 to TRBJ2-3, with D possibly matching TRBD1 (6 bases). The CDR3 consists of 15 residues. CDR1 and CDR2 from the germline V gene are LGHNA and YSLEER. Between the trimmed V and J ends, which lost 0 bases and 1 base, there was a span of 8 bases. The CDR3 sequence: CASSQDYRGTDTQYF. The CDR3 DNA is TGCGCCAGCAGCCAAGACTACAGGGGCACAGATACGCAGTATTTT.

This clone was picked up a small number of times. The chain recombines TRBV19 with TRBJ1-1, with a weak D call TRBD1 (6 bases). This CDR3 region has 13 residues. Trimming shortened V by 3 bases and J by 4 bases, and 9 bases separated the two germline ends. From germline, CDR1 is LNHDA and CDR2 SQIVND (reference sequence). The CDR3 sequence is CASSITGRTEAFF. The CDR3 DNA follows: TGTGCCAGTAGTATTACAGGGCGCACTGAAGCTTTCTTT.

The chain couples TRBV24-1 to TRBJ2-7, with D perhaps matching TRBD1 (6 bases). CDR3 length: 16 amino acids. Deletions cut 1 base from V and 0 bases from J, with 12 bases between. Germline CDR1 and CDR2: KGHDR and SFDVKD. For the CDR3, the DNA is TGTGCCACCAGTGATTTAGGACAGCCGTTCTCCTACGAGCAGTACTTC. Protein sequence: CATSDLGQPFSYEQYF.